This T cell receptor (beta chain) was sequenced for a study of blood T cell repertoires in COVID-19. About the study: The analysed material was cDNA or gDNA that came from T cells, B-cell-depleted T cells, or PBMCs.

V lost 4 bases to trimming and J lost 4 bases, with 13 bases between them. Germline V gives CDR1 GTSNPN, CDR2 SVGIG (reference sequence). The CDR3 is 13 residues long. The authors' processing: Amplification of reference gene primers was used by the study to estimate nucleated cell counts. Sequenced by immunoSEQ multiplex PCR; TCRdb stores in-frame clones only, minus some. D and trimming come from the DNA, and the V and J calls and clone size come from that table. This table holds over 90,000 clones, roughly 79% found once. The sample was peripheral blood. The V and J genes are TRBV30 and TRBJ1-1; D might be TRBD1 (5 bases). This sequence originates from a man older than 75 with COVID-19, enrolled during active disease. Here the CDR3 DNA reads TGTGCCTGGAATCACCTAAGGGGCACTGAAGCTTTCTTT. Translating gives CAWNHLRGTEAFF.